The 9 T cell receptor beta chains reported below all come from one sample, sequenced in a study of tumor-infiltrating lymphocytes in primary liver carcinoma. Unsorted bulk tissue (roughly 20-34 mg) underwent RNA and DNA co-extraction. Total RNA amounting to roughly 450 ng was the source from which TCR beta cDNA was made with a constant-region primer. Sequencing libraries for TCR beta derived from three nested multiplex PCR rounds that used slightly modified ARM-PCR. The opening two PCR rounds, nine to eleven cycles each, paired TRBV1-TRBV30 forward primers with a C-beta reverse primer. TCRdb independently ran MiXCR on the multiplex PCR reads; one entry per CDR3 protein. This repertoire shows more than 95,000 distinct CDR3 sequences, around 80% found once; its top ten account for roughly a fifth. Sequenced: liver tumor tissue from sampling region 3. The subset: tumor region T3, left-lateral pole. Source of these receptors: a man aged 35 to 55 with primary liver carcinoma and hepatitis B virus infection.

Worth noting for this clonotype: One end of the junction is discordant with germline, which a read error may explain. This sequence joins TRBV5-1 and TRBJ2-2; D perhaps matches TRBD1 (5 bases). The CDR3 has 13 amino acids. The germline V gene has CDR1 SGHRS and CDR2 YFSETQ. In DNA, the CDR3 is TGTGCCAGCAGCACAGGTTACGCCGGGGAGCTGTTTTTT. It is translated as CASSTGYAGELFF.

In its sample, this clonotype was seen once. The chain has TRBV21-1 and TRBJ2-7; the D call in the table, TRBD2, was not verified against the DNA. TRBV21-1 is a known pseudogene. The CDR3 is 17 amino acids. Here the CDR3 reads CATNKESGGGGAEEQYF. CDR3 coding DNA: TGTGCCACCAACAAAGAAAGTGGTGGGGGAGGGGCAGAGGAGCAGTACTTC.

Concerning this clonotype: At one boundary the junction diverges from the germline segment, which might be a read error. The chain joins TRBV12-3 or TRBV12-4 to TRBJ1-1; no definite D call. This CDR3 contains 14 residues. CDR3 in amino acids: CASSFGLMNTEALF. CDR3 DNA: TGTGCCAGCAGTTTTGGGCTGATGAACACTGAAGCTCTCTTT.

Worth noting for this clonotype: This CDR3 is missing its conserved last phenylalanine or tryptophan, likely due to a read error. The CDR3 coding sequence is TGCAACGTTGCTACAGGGGTTGGGCAGTTCCTC. This codes for CNVATGVGQFL. This chain connects TRBV29-1 to TRBJ2-1; 7 bases are shared with TRBD1. The germline V gene encodes CDR1 SQVTM and CDR2 ANQGSEA. This CDR3 has 11 amino acids.

On this clonotype: The conserved phenylalanine or tryptophan is not found at the CDR3 terminus, so this likely reflects a read error. The V gene is TRBV5-1, the J gene TRBJ1-2; D possibly corresponds to TRBD1 (6 bases). Looked up from germline, CDR1 is SGHRS and CDR2 is YFSETQ. The CDR3 has 14 amino acids. In DNA form, the CDR3 reads TGCGCCGGCAGCTTGGGGGCCAGGGATTACGGCTACACCTTA. It yields the protein CAGSLGARDYGYTL.

Notes on this clonotype: A junction end diverges from the germline sequence, so it may reflect a read error. The chain has TRBV29-1 and TRBJ2-2; D perhaps matches TRBD2 (6 bases). The CDR3 has 15 residues. The germline V gene has CDR1 SQVTM and CDR2 ANQGSEA. The CDR3 is CSVGASATNTGELFF. CDR3 coding DNA: TGCAGTGTTGGGGCTAGCGCGACGAACACCGGGGAGCTGTTTTTT.

This clonotype was counted many times. The rearrangement uses TRBV5-1 and TRBJ2-2; D is unclear. V lost 3 bases and J 2 bases, leaving 11 bases between the germline ends. Germline-derived CDR1 and CDR2 are SGHRS and YFSETQ. The CDR3 is made up of 15 amino acids. The CDR3 bases are TGCGCCAGCAGCTCGCCTTTGCGAAACACCGGGGAGCTGTTTTTT. Its protein product is CASSSPLRNTGELFF. The full variable domain, with the rest looked up from reference TRBV5-1 and TRBJ2-2, is KAGVTQTPRYLIKTRGQQVTLSCSPISGHRSVSWYQQTPGQGLQFLFEYFSETQRNKGNFPGRFSGRQFSNSRSEMNVSTLELGDSALYLCASSSPLRNTGELFFGEGSRLTVL.

The rearrangement joins TRBV11-2 to TRBJ1-5; no clear D gene. Per germline, CDR1 SGHAT and CDR2 FQNNGV. The CDR3 covers 16 residues. Trimming pared 1 base from V and 6 bases from J, leaving 16 bases between. The CDR3 DNA reads as TGTGCCAGCAGCTTAGGTGACACGGCTTGGGCTCAGCCCCAGCATTTT. It specifies CASSLGDTAWAQPQHF.

J is TRBJ2-3 and V is TRBV29-1; D is possibly TRBD2 (7 bases). CDR1 and CDR2 from the germline V gene are SQVTM and ANQGSEA. Trimming removed 6 bases at V and 6 bases at J, with 10 bases between. The CDR3 totals 11 residues. The DNA of the CDR3 is TGCAGCGTAGCGGGACATGATACGCAGTATTTT. Protein product: CSVAGHDTQYF.